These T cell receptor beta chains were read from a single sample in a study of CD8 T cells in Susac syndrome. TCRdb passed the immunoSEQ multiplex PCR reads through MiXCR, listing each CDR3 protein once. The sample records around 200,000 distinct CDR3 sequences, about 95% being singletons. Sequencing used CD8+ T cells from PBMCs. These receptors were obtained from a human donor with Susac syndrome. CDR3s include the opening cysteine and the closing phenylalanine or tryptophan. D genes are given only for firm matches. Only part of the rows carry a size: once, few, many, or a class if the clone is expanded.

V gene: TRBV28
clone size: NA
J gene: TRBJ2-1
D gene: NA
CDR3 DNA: TGTGCCAGCAGCCCCAACTTTATAAACAATGAGCAGTTCTTC
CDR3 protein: CASSPNFINNEQFF

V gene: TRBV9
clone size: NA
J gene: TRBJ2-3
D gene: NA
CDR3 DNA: TGTGCCAGCAGCGCCAATCCATCAGGGGATAATACGCAGTATTTT
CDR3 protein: CASSANPSGDNTQYF

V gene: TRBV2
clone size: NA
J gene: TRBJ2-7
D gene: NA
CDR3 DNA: TGTGCCAGCAGTGAAGGGCCCGGAGGCTACGAGCAGTACTTC
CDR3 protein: CASSEGPGGYEQYF

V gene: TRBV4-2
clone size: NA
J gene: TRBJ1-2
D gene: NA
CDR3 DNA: TGTGCCAGCAGCCAACAACAGGATTTCGAGCTGATTTCGAAAAACTATGGCTACACCTTC
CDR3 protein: CASSQQQDFELISKNYGYTF

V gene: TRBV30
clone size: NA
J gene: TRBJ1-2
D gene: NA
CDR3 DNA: TGTGCCTGGGCCGTAGGAGGAACTAACTATGGCTACACCTTC
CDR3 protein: CAWAVGGTNYGYTF

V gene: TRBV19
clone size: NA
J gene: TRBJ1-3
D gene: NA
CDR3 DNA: TGTGCCAGTGACAACCGGGGGGACTCTGGAAACACCATATATTTT
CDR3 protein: CASDNRGDSGNTIYF

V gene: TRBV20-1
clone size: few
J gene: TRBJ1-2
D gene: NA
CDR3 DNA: TGCAGTGCTAGAGTCTTCCGGGGGGGACATGGCTACACCTTC
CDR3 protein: CSARVFRGGHGYTF

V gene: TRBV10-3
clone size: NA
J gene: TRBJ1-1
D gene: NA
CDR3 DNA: TGTGCCAGCCACCTAGAGGGGGGGAACACTGAAGCTTTCTTT
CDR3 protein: CASHLEGGNTEAFF

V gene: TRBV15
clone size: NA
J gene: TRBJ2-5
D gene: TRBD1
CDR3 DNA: TGTGCCACCCAACAGGGGGATGGAGAGACCCAGTACTTC
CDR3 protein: CATQQGDGETQYF

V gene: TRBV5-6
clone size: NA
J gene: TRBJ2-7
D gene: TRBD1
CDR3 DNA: TGTGCCAGCAGCCCGGGGACAGGGGGCGCTTCTTACGAGCAGTACTTC
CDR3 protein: CASSPGTGGASYEQYF

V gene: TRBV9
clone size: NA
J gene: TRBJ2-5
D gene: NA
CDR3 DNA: TGTGCCAGCAGTGTCGGGGGTGAAGAGACCCAGTACTTC
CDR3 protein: CASSVGGEETQYF

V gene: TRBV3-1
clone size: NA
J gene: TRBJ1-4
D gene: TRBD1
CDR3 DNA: TGTGCCAGCAGCCCTAGGGGACAGGGGGCGCAAAATGAAAAACTGTTTTTT
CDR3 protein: CASSPRGQGAQNEKLFF

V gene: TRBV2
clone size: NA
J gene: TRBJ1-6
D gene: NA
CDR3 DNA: TGTGCCAGCAGAAGGGACACGAATAATTCACCCCTCCACTTT
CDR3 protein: CASRRDTNNSPLHF

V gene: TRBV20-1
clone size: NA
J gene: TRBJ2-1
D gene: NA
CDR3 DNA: TGCAGTGCTAGAGTACCCCAAAGGGCCTACAATGAGCAGTTCTTC
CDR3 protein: CSARVPQRAYNEQFF

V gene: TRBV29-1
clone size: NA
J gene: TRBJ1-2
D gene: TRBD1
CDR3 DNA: TGCAGCGTAAACACCAGTCCCGGGACAGATAACTTC
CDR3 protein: CSVNTSPGTDNF

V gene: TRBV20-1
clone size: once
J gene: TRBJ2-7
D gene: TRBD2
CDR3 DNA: TGCAGTGCTAGAACGCCGCGGGGGGACGCGGGTTACGAGCAGTACTTC
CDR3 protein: CSARTPRGDAGYEQYF

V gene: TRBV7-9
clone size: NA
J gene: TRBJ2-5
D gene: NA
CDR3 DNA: TGTGCCAGCAGTTTCAGCCTAAAACCGGAGACCCAGTACTTC
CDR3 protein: CASSFSLKPETQYF

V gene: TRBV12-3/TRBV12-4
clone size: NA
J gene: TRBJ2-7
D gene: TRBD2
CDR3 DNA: TGTGCCAGCAGTTTTGAGCGGGACCCCTCCTACGAGCAGTACTTC
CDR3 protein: CASSFERDPSYEQYF

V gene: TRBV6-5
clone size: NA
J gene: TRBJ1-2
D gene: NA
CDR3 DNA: TGTGCCAGCAGTTATGACAGGCTAAATATTGGCTACACCTTC
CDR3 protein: CASSYDRLNIGYTF

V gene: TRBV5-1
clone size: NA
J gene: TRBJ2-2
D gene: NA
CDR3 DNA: TGCGCCAGCAGCTTGGAGGACACTGGCACCGGGGATCTGTTTTTT
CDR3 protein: CASSLEDTGTGDLFF

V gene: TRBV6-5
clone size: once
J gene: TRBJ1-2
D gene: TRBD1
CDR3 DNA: TGTGCCAGCAGTTGGACCGGGACAGCTAACTATGGCTACACCTTC
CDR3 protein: CASSWTGTANYGYTF

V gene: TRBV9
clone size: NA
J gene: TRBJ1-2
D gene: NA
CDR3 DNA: TGTGCCAGCAGCCCTATGGGGGACATATCCTATGGCTACACCTTC
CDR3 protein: CASSPMGDISYGYTF

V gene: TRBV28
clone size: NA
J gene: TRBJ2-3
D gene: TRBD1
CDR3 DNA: TGTGCCAGCAGTGATACAGGGGTCACAGATACGCAGTATTTT
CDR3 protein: CASSDTGVTDTQYF

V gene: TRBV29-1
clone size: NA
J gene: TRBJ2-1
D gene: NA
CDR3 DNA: TGCAGCGTTGATGTATTAAGCTCCTACAATGAGCAGTTCTTC
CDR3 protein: CSVDVLSSYNEQFF

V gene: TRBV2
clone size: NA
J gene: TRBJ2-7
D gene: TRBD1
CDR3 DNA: TGTGCCAGCGCTGGGGGACAGGCCTACGAGCAGTACTTC
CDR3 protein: CASAGGQAYEQYF

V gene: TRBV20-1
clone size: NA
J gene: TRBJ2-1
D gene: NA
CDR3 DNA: TGCAGTGCTACCGGGACTTCGACCTACAATGAGCAGTTCTTC
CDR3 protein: CSATGTSTYNEQFF

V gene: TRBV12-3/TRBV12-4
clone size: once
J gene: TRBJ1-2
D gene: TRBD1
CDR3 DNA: TGTGCCAGCAGTGGACAGGGTGAGGACTATGGCTACACCTTC
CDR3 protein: CASSGQGEDYGYTF

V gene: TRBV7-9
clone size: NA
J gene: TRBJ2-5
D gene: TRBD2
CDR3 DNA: TGTGCCAGCAGGGGACTAGCGACAGAGACCCAGTACTTC
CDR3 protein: CASRGLATETQYF

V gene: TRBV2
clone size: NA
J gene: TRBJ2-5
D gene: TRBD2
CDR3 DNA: TGTGCCAGCAGTGGCGGTAAAGCGGGGGCCCAAGAGACCCAGTACTTC
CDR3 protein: CASSGGKAGAQETQYF

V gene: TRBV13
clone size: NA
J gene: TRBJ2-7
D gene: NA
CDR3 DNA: TGTGCCAGCAGCCAAGGACACAACTCCTACGAGCAGTACTTC
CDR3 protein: CASSQGHNSYEQYF

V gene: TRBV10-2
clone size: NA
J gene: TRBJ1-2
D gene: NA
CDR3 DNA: TGCGCCAGCAACGACACCCCCAACTATGGCTACACCTTC
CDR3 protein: CASNDTPNYGYTF

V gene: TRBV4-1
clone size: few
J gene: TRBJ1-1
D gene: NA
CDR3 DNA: TGCGCCAGCAGCTCTACCGGGGACACTGAAGCTTTCTTT
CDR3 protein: CASSSTGDTEAFF

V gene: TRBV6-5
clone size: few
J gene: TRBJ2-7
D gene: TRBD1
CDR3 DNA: TGTGCCATCAGTTACAGGGGATGGAACGAGCAGTACTTC
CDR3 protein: CAISYRGWNEQYF

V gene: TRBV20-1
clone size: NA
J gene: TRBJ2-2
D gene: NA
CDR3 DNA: TGCAGTGCTAGAGATCCTCAGGGAATTGCCGGGGAGCTGTTTTTT
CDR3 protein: CSARDPQGIAGELFF

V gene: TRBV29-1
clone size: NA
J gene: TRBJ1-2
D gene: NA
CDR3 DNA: TGCAGCGTTGCCGGGGCAGGGTCAAACTATGGCTACACCTTC
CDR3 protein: CSVAGAGSNYGYTF

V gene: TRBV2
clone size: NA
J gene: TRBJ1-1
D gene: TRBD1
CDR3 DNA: TGTGCCAGCAGTGTTCGACAGGGTTCGGGCACTGAAGCTTTCTTT
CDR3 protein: CASSVRQGSGTEAFF

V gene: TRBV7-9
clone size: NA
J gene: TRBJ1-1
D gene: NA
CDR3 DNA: TGTGCCAGCAGCACTACGGTTAGGTTGAACACTGAAGCTTTCTTT
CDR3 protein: CASSTTVRLNTEAFF

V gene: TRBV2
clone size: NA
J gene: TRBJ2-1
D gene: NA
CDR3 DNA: TGTGCCAGCATATCGGAGTACCTTAGCTACAATGAGCAGTTCTTC
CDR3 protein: CASISEYLSYNEQFF

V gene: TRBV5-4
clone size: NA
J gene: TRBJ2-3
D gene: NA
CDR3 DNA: TGTGCCAGCAGCCCAACGGACGGCACAGATACGCAGTATTTT
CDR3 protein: CASSPTDGTDTQYF

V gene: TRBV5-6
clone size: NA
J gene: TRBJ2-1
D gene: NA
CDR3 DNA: TGTGCCAGCAGCTCCACCACGAGTGAGCAGTTCTTC
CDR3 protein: CASSSTTSEQFF

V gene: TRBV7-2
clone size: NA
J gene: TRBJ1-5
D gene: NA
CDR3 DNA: TGTGCCAGCAGCTTAATGACAGGCCAGGATCAGCCCCAGCATTTT
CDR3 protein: CASSLMTGQDQPQHF

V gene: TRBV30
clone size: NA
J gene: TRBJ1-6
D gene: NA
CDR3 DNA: TGTGCCTGGACGGGGTCAGATAATTCACCCCTCCACTTT
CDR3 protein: CAWTGSDNSPLHF

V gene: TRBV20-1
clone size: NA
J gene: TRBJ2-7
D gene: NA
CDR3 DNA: TGCAGTGCCCACTACCTAAACTACGAGCAGTACTTC
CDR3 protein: CSAHYLNYEQYF

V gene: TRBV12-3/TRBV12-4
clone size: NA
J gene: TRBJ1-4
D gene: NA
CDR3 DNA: TGTGCCAGCAGTTTTATAGGGTACGAAAAACTGTTTTTT
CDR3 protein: CASSFIGYEKLFF

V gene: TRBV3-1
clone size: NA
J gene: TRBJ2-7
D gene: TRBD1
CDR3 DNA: TGTGCCAGCAGCCAAAGGGACAGAAACTACGAGCAGTACTTC
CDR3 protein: CASSQRDRNYEQYF

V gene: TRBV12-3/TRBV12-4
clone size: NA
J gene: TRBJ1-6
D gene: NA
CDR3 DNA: TGTGCCAGCAGAGGTGACAGCTCCTATAATTCACCCCTCCACTTT
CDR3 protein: CASRGDSSYNSPLHF

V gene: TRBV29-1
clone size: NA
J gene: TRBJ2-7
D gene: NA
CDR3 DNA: TGCAGCGCTGTATTTCAGGGCACCTACGAGCAGTACTTC
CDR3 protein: CSAVFQGTYEQYF

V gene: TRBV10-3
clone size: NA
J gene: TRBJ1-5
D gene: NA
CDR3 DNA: TGTGCCATCAGTGACTCGGACACATATAGCAATCAGCCCCAGCATTTT
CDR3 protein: CAISDSDTYSNQPQHF

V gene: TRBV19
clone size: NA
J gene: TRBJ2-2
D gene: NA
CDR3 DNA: TGTGCCAGTAGTATAGGTGTGAGGTTCTTAACCGGGGAGCTGTTTTTT
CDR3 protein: CASSIGVRFLTGELFF